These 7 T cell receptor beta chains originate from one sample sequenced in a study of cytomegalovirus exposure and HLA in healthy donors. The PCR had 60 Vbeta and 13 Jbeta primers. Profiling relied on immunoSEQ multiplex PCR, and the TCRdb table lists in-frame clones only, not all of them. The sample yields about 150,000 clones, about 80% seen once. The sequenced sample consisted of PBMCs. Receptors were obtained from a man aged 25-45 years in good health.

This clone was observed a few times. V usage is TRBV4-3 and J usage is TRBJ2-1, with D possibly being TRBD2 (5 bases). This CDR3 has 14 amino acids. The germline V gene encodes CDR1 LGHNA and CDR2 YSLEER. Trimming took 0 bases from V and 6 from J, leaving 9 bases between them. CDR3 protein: CASSQDLARNEQFF. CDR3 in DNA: TGCGCCAGCAGCCAAGACTTAGCGCGCAATGAGCAGTTCTTC.

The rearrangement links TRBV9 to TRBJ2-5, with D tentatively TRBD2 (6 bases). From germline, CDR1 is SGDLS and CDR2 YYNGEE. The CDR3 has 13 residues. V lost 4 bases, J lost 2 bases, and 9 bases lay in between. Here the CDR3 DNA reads TGTGCCAGCAGCCCCGGACTACAAGAGACCCAGTACTTC. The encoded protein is CASSPGLQETQYF.

CDR3 in amino acids: CASSLSLAGGYNEQFF. The CDR3 DNA reads TGTGCCAGCAGCCTCTCCCTAGCGGGAGGCTACAATGAGCAGTTCTTC. V and J are TRBV7-2 and TRBJ2-1; 11 nucleotides align to TRBD2. The V segment lost 5 bases and the J segment 3 bases; nucleotides outside the gene matches: 6. The CDR3 loop spans 16 amino acids. Germline lookup yields CDR1 SGHTA and CDR2 FQGNSA.

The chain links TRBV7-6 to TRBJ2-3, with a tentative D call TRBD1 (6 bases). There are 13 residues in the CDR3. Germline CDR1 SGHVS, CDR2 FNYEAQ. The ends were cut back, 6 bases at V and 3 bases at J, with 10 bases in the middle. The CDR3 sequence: CASRPGHTDTQYF. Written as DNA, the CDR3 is TGTGCCAGCAGACCGGGACATACAGATACGCAGTATTTT.

The CDR3 loop is CASSHRQNTGELFF. CDR3 nucleotide sequence: TGTGCCAGCAGCCACCGACAGAACACCGGGGAGCTGTTTTTT. V gene TRBV7-9 combines with J gene TRBJ2-2; D remains unclear. This CDR3 contains 14 residues. CDR1 is SEHNR, CDR2 FQNEAQ, per germline (reference sequence). Between the trimmed V and J ends, which lost 5 bases and 1 base, there was a span of 8 bases.

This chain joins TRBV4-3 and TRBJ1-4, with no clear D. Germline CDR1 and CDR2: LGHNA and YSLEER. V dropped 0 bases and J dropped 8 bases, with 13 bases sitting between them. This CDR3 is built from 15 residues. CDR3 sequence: CASSQDSGPGEKLFF. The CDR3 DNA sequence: TGCGCCAGCAGCCAAGACAGCGGGCCCGGGGAAAAACTGTTTTTT.

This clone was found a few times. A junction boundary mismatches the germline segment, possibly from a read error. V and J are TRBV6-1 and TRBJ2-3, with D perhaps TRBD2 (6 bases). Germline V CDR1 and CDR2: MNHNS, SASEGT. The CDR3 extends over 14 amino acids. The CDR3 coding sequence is TGTGCCGGGTCACTAGCTCTAAGCACAGATGCGCAGTATTTT. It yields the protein CAGSLALSTDAQYF.